The rows below give T cell receptor beta chains drawn from one sample of a study of T cell repertoires in cytomegalovirus infection. TCRdb re-called the reads through MiXCR, storing one row per CDR3 protein. The sample contains hundreds of thousands of distinct CDR3 sequences, more than 40% of which appear only once. The antigens for these receptors are not known. The sample consisted of cultured PBMCs, taken from culture after CMV antigen stimulation. The receptors were sampled from a human donor in good health (CMV status not recorded). Some clones in this sample may be carry-over from other donors' samples. Each CDR3 is given with its conserved first and last residue. The D gene is left open where the match is weak. Where a row states a size, it is once, few, many or the class of an expanded clone; other rows omit it.

V	size	D	J	CDR3	DNA
TRBV11-2	.	TRBD1	TRBJ2-7	CASSALSLRTGDPYEQYF	TGTGCCAGCAGCGCCCTGTCACTCCGGACAGGGGACCCCTACGAGCAGTACTTC
TRBV7-9	.	.	TRBJ1-5	CASSLGTGHGQPQHF	TGTGCCAGCAGCTTAGGGACTGGGCATGGTCAGCCCCAGCATTTT
TRBV6-2/TRBV6-3	few	TRBD1	TRBJ2-7	CASRTGTGLNEQYF	TGTGCCAGCAGGACCGGGACAGGGCTAAACGAGCAGTACTTC
TRBV7-6	few	.	TRBJ2-2	CASSPTRSNTGELFF	TGTGCCAGCAGCCCAACAAGATCGAACACCGGGGAGCTGTTTTTT
TRBV4-1	.	.	TRBJ2-7	CASSQESRRVQYF	TGTGCCAGCAGCCAAGAATCGAGAAGGGTCCAGTACTTC
TRBV6-2/TRBV6-3	few	.	TRBJ2-2	CASSYPGQTYTGELFF	TGTGCCAGCAGTTACCCTGGACAGACATACACCGGGGAGCTGTTTTTT
TRBV7-9	few	.	TRBJ1-2	CASSSFTF	TGTGCCAGCAGCTCCTTCACCTTC
TRBV12-3/TRBV12-4	.	.	TRBJ2-7	CASSYGGYEQYF	TGTGCCAGCAGTTACGGGGGCTACGAGCAGTACTTC
TRBV20-1	.	TRBD2	TRBJ2-3	CSARVFPEPGGRTISVTDTQYF	TGCAGTGCTAGGGTTTTTCCGGAACCAGGCGGGAGGACTATAAGTGTCACAGATACGCAGTATTTT
TRBV19	few	TRBD2	TRBJ2-3	CASSTYLSGEPDTQYF	TGTGCCAGTAGCACCTACCTGAGCGGGGAGCCAGATACGCAGTATTTT
TRBV7-2	few	TRBD1	TRBJ1-2	CASSLDSGQPGYTF	TGTGCCAGCAGCTTAGACTCGGGACAGCCAGGCTACACCTTC
TRBV6-2/TRBV6-3	.	.	TRBJ1-1	CASSLRGWGVTEAFF	TGTGCCAGCAGTTTGAGGGGATGGGGTGTCACTGAAGCTTTCTTT
TRBV7-6	few	.	TRBJ2-1	CASMGLGNEQFF	TGTGCCAGCATGGGGCTTGGGAATGAGCAGTTCTTC
TRBV2	few	TRBD2	TRBJ2-7	CASSLIAGVAYEQYF	TGTGCCAGCAGCCTTATAGCGGGAGTCGCCTACGAGCAGTACTTC
TRBV6-1	.	.	TRBJ1-5	CASSPSDSNQPQHF	TGTGCCAGCAGTCCCTCGGACAGCAATCAGCCCCAGCATTTT
TRBV4-2	.	TRBD1	TRBJ2-1	CASSQSPGQGNNEQFF	TGTGCCAGCAGCCAAAGCCCGGGACAGGGCAACAATGAGCAGTTCTTC
TRBV11-2	.	.	TRBJ2-4	CASSPTRPGLNIQYF	TGTGCCAGCAGCCCGACCAGGCCGGGACTAAACATTCAGTACTTC
TRBV7-7	few	.	TRBJ2-7	CASSLQVSVGLSYEQYF	TGTGCCAGCAGCTTACAGGTCTCGGTGGGACTCTCCTACGAGCAGTACTTC
TRBV6-6	.	TRBD2	TRBJ2-1	CASSYSTGTRYNEQFF	TGTGCCAGCAGTTACTCCACCGGGACTAGATACAATGAGCAGTTCTTC
TRBV2	.	TRBD2	TRBJ2-3	CASSGTSGRTDTQYF	TGTGCCAGCAGCGGGACTAGCGGGCGCACAGATACGCAGTATTTT
TRBV6-1	.	.	TRBJ2-7	CASTPGARRGFYEQYF	TGTGCCAGCACCCCAGGTGCCCGGCGGGGATTCTACGAGCAGTACTTC
TRBV2	once	TRBD1	TRBJ1-5	CASSRRGPVNQPQHF	TGTGCCAGCAGTCGCAGGGGGCCGGTCAATCAGCCCCAGCATTTT
TRBV6-1	.	TRBD2	TRBJ2-3	CASSVAGGVGDTQYF	TGTGCCAGCAGTGTAGCGGGGGGGGTCGGGGATACGCAGTATTTT
TRBV28	.	.	TRBJ2-3	CASISSGRGRDTQYF	TGTGCCAGCATATCCTCGGGCAGGGGGAGGGATACGCAGTATTTT
TRBV19	few	TRBD2	TRBJ2-2	CASTGLAGGAGELFF	TGTGCCAGTACCGGACTAGCGGGAGGGGCCGGGGAGCTGTTTTTT
TRBV7-2	.	.	TRBJ2-1	CASSLGRPAGEQFF	TGTGCCAGCAGCTTGGGACGCCCCGCGGGGGAGCAGTTCTTC
TRBV6-1	once	TRBD2	TRBJ2-7	CASSFADVAGVIPPEQYF	TGTGCCAGCAGTTTCGCGGACGTAGCGGGAGTGATTCCTCCCGAGCAGTACTTC
TRBV2	.	.	TRBJ2-3	CASSLGGGGAGTQYF	TGTGCCAGCAGCCTCGGGGGCGGTGGCGCGGGTACGCAGTATTTT
TRBV20-1	few	.	TRBJ1-6	CSARDPQGPDGSPLHF	TGCAGTGCTAGAGATCCCCAGGGGCCAGATGGTTCACCCCTCCACTTT
TRBV15	.	TRBD2	TRBJ2-1	CATSRGGRTSGYNEQFF	TGTGCCACCAGCAGAGGGGGGAGGACTAGCGGGTACAATGAGCAGTTCTTC
TRBV7-9	few	.	TRBJ2-1	CASSLIAGEQFF	TGTGCCAGCAGCTTAATAGCAGGAGAGCAGTTCTTC
TRBV28	.	TRBD2	TRBJ2-5	CASSSQVASGLKTQYF	TGTGCCAGCAGTTCCCAGGTGGCTAGCGGGTTAAAGACCCAGTACTTC
TRBV7-6	.	.	TRBJ2-7	CASSLSPPPYEQYF	TGTGCCAGCAGCTTATCCCCTCCCCCCTACGAGCAGTACTTC
TRBV7-2	many	.	TRBJ2-7	CASSFRAYEQYF	TGTGCCAGCAGCTTCAGAGCCTACGAGCAGTACTTC
TRBV12-5	few	.	TRBJ1-1	CASGLVLHGEAFF	TGTGCTAGTGGTTTGGTACTTCACGGTGAAGCTTTCTTT
TRBV6-5	.	.	TRBJ1-5	CASGSREPQHF	TGTGCCAGCGGGAGTAGGGAGCCCCAGCATTTT
TRBV7-2	.	TRBD2	TRBJ2-1	CASSLGLAYPSEQFF	TGTGCCAGCAGCTTGGGACTAGCATACCCTTCGGAGCAGTTCTTC
TRBV18	few	TRBD2	TRBJ2-1	CASSLTGTSGRGEQFF	TGTGCCAGCTCACTCACCGGGACTAGCGGAAGGGGTGAGCAGTTCTTC
TRBV7-2	few	TRBD2	TRBJ2-2	CASRPAFGDYSTGELFF	TGTGCCAGCAGACCTGCTTTTGGGGACTACAGCACCGGGGAGCTGTTTTTT
TRBV7-9	.	.	TRBJ2-5	CASQIRGGSRETQYF	TGTGCCAGCCAGATCCGGGGAGGCAGTAGGGAGACCCAGTACTTC
TRBV9	few	.	TRBJ1-2	CASSVPHTF	TGTGCCAGCAGCGTTCCCCACACCTTC
TRBV11-2	few	.	TRBJ2-7	CASSFGSGPYEQYF	TGTGCCAGCAGCTTCGGATCAGGGCCCTACGAGCAGTACTTC
TRBV7-2	.	.	TRBJ2-1	CASSLAPGDEQFF	TGTGCCAGCAGCTTAGCCCCAGGTGATGAGCAGTTCTTC
TRBV11-2	few	.	TRBJ2-3	CASSLGWEKDTQYF	TGTGCCAGCAGCTTAGGGTGGGAGAAAGATACGCAGTATTTT
TRBV7-2	few	.	TRBJ2-7	CASSVTPTQEQYF	TGTGCCAGCAGCGTAACCCCAACACAGGAGCAGTACTTC
TRBV7-8	.	TRBD1	TRBJ2-3	CASSLRQGFSDTQYF	TGTGCCAGCAGCTTAAGACAGGGGTTTTCAGATACGCAGTATTTT
TRBV3-1	.	.	TRBJ1-1	CASSQGVPGTVTEAFF	TGTGCCAGCAGCCAAGGGGTCCCGGGGACGGTCACTGAAGCTTTCTTT
TRBV4-1	.	TRBD2	TRBJ2-1	CASSSLGLAGGWSYNEQFF	TGCGCCAGCAGCTCCTTAGGACTAGCGGGGGGGTGGTCCTACAATGAGCAGTTCTTC